The rows below give T cell receptor beta chains drawn from one sample of a study of blood T cell repertoires in COVID-19. TCRdb's table, derived via immunoSEQ multiplex PCR, lists solely in-frame clones and lacks some. The sample contains about 50,000 clones, around 81% of which appear only once. Input material: peripheral blood. The receptor source for this set is a woman older than 75 with COVID-19, enrolled during active disease. Each CDR3 is given without its conserved first and last residue. Each record gives: clone size, V gene, CDR3 length, CDR3 protein. Clone size, where shown, is once, few, many, or a class for clones that have expanded.

abundance: NA
v_gene: TRBV4-2
len: 15
CDR3aa: ASSQDLGLAATYEQY

abundance: NA
v_gene: TRBV6-4
len: 12
CDR3aa: ASSVASYTDTQY

abundance: NA
v_gene: TRBV18
len: 14
CDR3aa: ASSPPQAFSTDTQY

abundance: NA
v_gene: TRBV27
len: 13
CDR3aa: ASTLVAAGTDTQY

abundance: NA
v_gene: TRBV15
len: 12
CDR3aa: ATSRDQGYHGYT

abundance: few
v_gene: TRBV7-9
len: 13
CDR3aa: ASSSGGREPYEQY

abundance: NA
v_gene: TRBV18
len: 15
CDR3aa: ASSDKGNSRSNQPQH

abundance: once
v_gene: TRBV11-2
len: 14
CDR3aa: ASSPGGGGSHNEQF

abundance: NA
v_gene: TRBV4-1
len: 14
CDR3aa: ASSLSGTTSTDTQY

abundance: NA
v_gene: TRBV19
len: 10
CDR3aa: ASRGGTDTQY

abundance: NA
v_gene: TRBV5-8
len: 14
CDR3aa: ASSPGTSGSQETQY

abundance: NA
v_gene: TRBV6-6
len: 11
CDR3aa: ASRGTSEYEQY

abundance: NA
v_gene: TRBV9
len: 12
CDR3aa: ASRPTGGTGELF

abundance: NA
v_gene: TRBV28
len: 13
CDR3aa: ASSTGQAGGYGYT

abundance: NA
v_gene: TRBV5-1
len: 14
CDR3aa: ASSLRWGVLNYEQY

abundance: NA
v_gene: TRBV7-9
len: 12
CDR3aa: ASSRDRGLGAQH

abundance: NA
v_gene: TRBV7-9
len: 12
CDR3aa: ASSSPYRNTEAF

abundance: NA
v_gene: TRBV7-9
len: 11
CDR3aa: ASSSGVDTEAF

abundance: NA
v_gene: TRBV25-1
len: 15
CDR3aa: ASSETGQGIAGNTIY

abundance: NA
v_gene: TRBV6-2/TRBV6-3
len: 12
CDR3aa: ASSRTPGVDTQY

abundance: NA
v_gene: TRBV9
len: 13
CDR3aa: ASSASGTSNTEAF

abundance: NA
v_gene: TRBV6-1
len: 14
CDR3aa: ASSDDSRGNNQPQH

abundance: NA
v_gene: TRBV28
len: 13
CDR3aa: ASKLPGQVNEKLF

abundance: NA
v_gene: TRBV18
len: 12
CDR3aa: ASSPDRGVDGYT

abundance: NA
v_gene: TRBV19
len: 18
CDR3aa: ASSRVSGLASVGTYNEQF